This entry lists 13 T cell receptor beta chains sequenced from one sample in a study of blood T cell repertoires in COVID-19. Repertoires were generated with immunoSEQ multiplex PCR, while TCRdb's copy carries only in-frame clones and drops some. Of nearly 30,000 clones in the sample, about 89% were seen once. Sequenced: peripheral blood. The receptors stem from a human donor in a cohort sampled during active COVID-19.

The chain is built from TRBV7-3 and TRBJ1-2, with D possibly TRBD1 on 5 matching bases. Germline V lookup: CDR1 SGHTA, CDR2 FQGTGA. The CDR3 has 15 amino acids. The V gene lost 3 bases and the J gene lost 8 bases, with 19 bases spanning the gap. DNA for the CDR3: TGTGCCAGCAGCTTCTCCTTTGGGGGGGTGGAAGGCTACACCTTC. This gives the protein CASSFSFGGVEGYTF. The variable domain in full, with the rest retrieved from reference TRBV7-3 and TRBJ1-2, is GAGVSQTPSNKVTEKGKYVELRCDPISGHTALYWYRQSLGQGPEFLIYFQGTGAADDSGLPNDRFFAVRPEGSVSTLKIQRTERGDSAVYLCASSFSFGGVEGYTFGSGTRLTVV.

CDR3 sequence reads: CASSPGTGEGYTF. CDR3 nucleotides: TGTGCCAGCAGCCCCGGGACAGGGGAAGGCTACACCTTC. The chain is built from TRBV7-3 and TRBJ1-2; 10 nucleotides agree with TRBD1. Germline loops: CDR1 SGHTA, CDR2 FQGTGA. CDR3 length: 13 amino acids. The J segment lost 8 bases and the V segment lost 5 bases, leaving 5 bases of the junction unmatched.

This chain links TRBV10-3 with TRBJ2-7; 12 bases align to TRBD2. J lost 7 bases, V lost 8 bases, and 9 bases had no gene match. Germline CDR1 reads ENHRY; CDR2 reads SYGVKD. CDR3 size: 14 residues. The CDR3 reads CAIGRTSGAWEQYF. In DNA form, the CDR3 reads TGTGCCATCGGACGGACTAGCGGGGCTTGGGAGCAGTACTTC.

This clone occurred once. The chain employs TRBV5-4 and TRBJ2-2, with D maybe TRBD1 (6 bases). In germline, CDR1 is SGHNT, CDR2 YYREEE (reference sequence). Deletions cut 2 bases from V and 10 bases from J, with 18 bases between. The CDR3 extends over 15 amino acids. CDR3 DNA sequence: TGTGCCAGCAGCTTCGATAACAGGGCTCGGGAGGAGCTGTTTTTT. Protein product: CASSFDNRAREELFF.

The chain joins TRBV5-1 to TRBJ2-5, with D possibly TRBD2 on 6 matching bases. Germline V gives CDR1 SGHRS, CDR2 YFSETQ. The CDR3 runs 15 residues. Trimming removed 0 bases from V and 5 bases from J, with 14 bases in between. The CDR3: CASSLGRGGWETQYF. The CDR3 DNA reads as TGCGCCAGCAGCTTGGGCCGCGGAGGGTGGGAGACCCAGTACTTC.

The chain is built from TRBV19 and TRBJ2-1; TRBD2 aligns across 12 bases. The CDR3 totals 17 residues. The V and J ends lost 6 bases and 0 bases, in that order; junction bases with no gene match: 6. Germline CDR1 LNHDA, CDR2 SQIVND (reference sequence). The chain's CDR3 is CASRTTSGGISYNEQFF. CDR3 nucleotides: TGTGCCAGTAGAACGACTAGCGGGGGTATCTCCTACAATGAGCAGTTCTTC.

V and J are TRBV5-1 and TRBJ2-1; TRBD1 agrees at 8 bases. V trimming: 3 bases; J trimming: 7 bases; junction bases outside the gene matches: 3. CDR1 and CDR2 (germline): SGHRS, YFSETQ. CDR3 length: 13 residues. The CDR3 sequence is CASSWTGTNEQFF. CDR3 in DNA: TGCGCCAGCAGCTGGACAGGGACGAATGAGCAGTTCTTC.

V and J are TRBV7-8 and TRBJ2-3; 15 nucleotides agree with TRBD2. Germline V gene sequence: CDR1 SGHVS, CDR2 FQNEAQ. The trim removed 4 bases at V and 3 bases at J, leaving 8 bases unmatched. CDR3 size: 18 residues. The CDR3 DNA reads TGTGCCAGCAGCTGGACTAGCGGGGGGGCCTTAGAAACAGATACGCAGTATTTT. Protein sequence: CASSWTSGGALETDTQYF.

V is TRBV6-4 and J is TRBJ2-2, with TRBD1 matching over 7 bases. V lost 9 bases and J lost 3; bases outside the gene matches: 4. Germline V gene data show CDR1 as MRHNA and CDR2 as SNTAGT. CDR3 size: 13 residues. The CDR3 bases are TGTGCCAGAGGGGGCTGGGACACCGGGGAGCTGTTTTTT. Protein sequence: CARGGWDTGELFF.

The V call is TRBV19, the J call TRBJ2-7, with D perhaps TRBD1 (6 bases). The V end lost 0 bases, the J end lost 4 bases, and 10 bases lay between the germline ends. The CDR3 runs 14 residues. Germline V gene sequence: CDR1 LNHDA, CDR2 SQIVND (reference sequence). The chain's CDR3 is CASSIDERGYEQYF. The CDR3 DNA reads as TGTGCCAGTAGTATAGATGAGAGGGGGTACGAGCAGTACTTC.

The J gene is TRBJ2-7, the V gene TRBV29-1, with 9 bases that match TRBD2. The germline CDR1 and CDR2 sequences are SQVTM and ANQGSEA. Unmatched junction bases numbered 8, after V lost 2 bases and J lost 0 bases. This CDR3 comprises 16 residues. In nucleotides, the CDR3 is TGCAGCGTTGAACTGGGGACTAGCCGGAGCTCCTACGAGCAGTACTTC. The encoded protein is CSVELGTSRSSYEQYF.

This rearrangement joins TRBV5-8 to TRBJ2-7, with 10 bases aligning to TRBD2. Per germline, CDR1 SGHTS and CDR2 YDEGEE. The CDR3 is 15 residues long. Trimming removed 3 bases from V and 3 bases from J; junction bases left unmatched: 6. In DNA, the CDR3 is TGTGCCAGCAGCTCTGGACTAGCGGCCTACTACGAGCAGTACTTC. Residues: CASSSGLAAYYEQYF.

The chain carries TRBV27 and TRBJ2-7, with 10 bases lining up with TRBD2. Germline values: CDR1 MNHEY, CDR2 SMNVEV (reference sequence). This CDR3 comprises 19 residues. The V and J ends lost 6 bases and 3 bases, in that order; junction bases with no gene match: 20. The CDR3 protein is CASSLGSPSGGETFYEQYF. CDR3 in DNA: TGTGCCAGCAGCCTAGGAAGCCCTAGCGGGGGCGAAACGTTCTACGAGCAGTACTTC.